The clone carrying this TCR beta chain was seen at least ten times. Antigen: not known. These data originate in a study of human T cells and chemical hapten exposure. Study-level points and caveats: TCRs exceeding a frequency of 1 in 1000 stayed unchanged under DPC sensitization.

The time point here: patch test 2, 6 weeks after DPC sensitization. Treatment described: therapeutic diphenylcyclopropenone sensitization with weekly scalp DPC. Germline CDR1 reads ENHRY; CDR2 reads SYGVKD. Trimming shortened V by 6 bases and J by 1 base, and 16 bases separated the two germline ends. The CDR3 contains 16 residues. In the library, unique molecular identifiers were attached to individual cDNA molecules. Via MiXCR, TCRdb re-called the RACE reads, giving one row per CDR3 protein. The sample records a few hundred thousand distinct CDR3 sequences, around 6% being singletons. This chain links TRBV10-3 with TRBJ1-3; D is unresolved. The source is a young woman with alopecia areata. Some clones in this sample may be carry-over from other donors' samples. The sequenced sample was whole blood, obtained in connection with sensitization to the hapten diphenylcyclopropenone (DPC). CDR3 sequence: CAIRESLGVSGNTIYF. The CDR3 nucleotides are TGTGCCATCAGGGAGAGTCTTGGAGTTTCTGGAAACACCATATATTTT.